The 15 T cell receptor beta chains reported below all come from one sample, sequenced in a study of blood T cell repertoires in COVID-19. Method: immunoSEQ multiplex PCR; TCRdb's copy keeps in-frame clones and lacks some. The data show around 140,000 clones, with about nine tenths seen just once and about an eighth held by the top ten. Material: peripheral blood. These receptors were collected from a woman in her 70s with COVID-19, enrolled during active disease.

V gene TRBV2 combines with J gene TRBJ2-3; 7 nucleotides agree with TRBD1. The V segment lost 7 bases and the J segment 1 base; nucleotides outside the gene matches: 5. Germline-derived CDR1 and CDR2 are SNHLY and FYNNEI. The CDR3 spans 14 residues. The CDR3 coding sequence is TGTGCCAGCATGGGACAGATAGGCACAGATACGCAGTATTTT. Translation: CASMGQIGTDTQYF.

The chain is built from TRBV7-9 and TRBJ1-2; D perhaps matches TRBD1 (6 bases). CDR1 and CDR2 (germline): SEHNR, FQNEAQ (reference sequence). The CDR3 contains 12 residues. V lost 5 bases and J 6 bases, leaving 10 bases between the germline ends. The CDR3: CASSLYRDGYTF. CDR3 bases: TGTGCCAGCAGCCTTTACAGGGATGGCTACACCTTC.

The chain recombines TRBV18 with TRBJ1-5; maybe TRBD1 (5 bases). The V gene's germline CDR1 is KGHSH and CDR2 LQKENI. Trimming pared 5 bases from V and 5 bases from J, leaving 16 bases between. The CDR3 has 15 residues. DNA of the CDR3: TGTGCCAGCTCAGAGAGGCAGGGAATTTATCAGCCCCAGCATTTT. It specifies CASSERQGIYQPQHF.

This chain uses TRBV20-1 with TRBJ2-7, with a tentative D call TRBD2 (5 bases). V was pared by 8 bases and J by 6 bases, with 14 bases between. Germline assignment: CDR1 DFQATT and CDR2 SNEGSKA (reference sequence). There are 11 residues in the CDR3. CDR3 in DNA: TGCAGTACGGCCCGGGGTGGCGAGCAGTACTTC. Its translation is CSTARGGEQYF.

A single count supports this clone. V and J are TRBV28 and TRBJ1-1, with 9 nucleotides matching TRBD1. The CDR3 sequence is 16 residues long. Per germline, CDR1 MDHEN and CDR2 SYDVKM. The trim removed 5 bases at V and 2 bases at J, leaving 9 bases unmatched. CDR3 DNA sequence: TGTGCCAGCAGTACACACGGGACAGGGATTAACACTGAAGCTTTCTTT. Protein product: CASSTHGTGINTEAFF.

In DNA, the CDR3 is TGTGCCAGCAGTGAAGCGCTAGTCCCGTACGAGCAGTACTTC. It yields the protein CASSEALVPYEQYF. The chain couples TRBV2 to TRBJ2-7, with D unclear. V gave up 0 bases and J gave up 4 bases, with 10 bases separating them. Germline lookup yields CDR1 SNHLY and CDR2 FYNNEI. CDR3 size: 14 residues.

This rearrangement joins TRBV5-1 to TRBJ2-1; 9 bases match TRBD2. Trimming took 0 bases from V and 8 from J; bases not matched to a gene: 6. The CDR3 sequence is 15 residues long. Germline CDR1 SGHRS, CDR2 YFSETQ. The CDR3 sequence: CASSLVPAGGDEQFF. The CDR3 nucleotides read TGCGCCAGCAGCTTGGTGCCAGCGGGGGGCGATGAGCAGTTCTTC.

The chain employs TRBV5-1 and TRBJ2-2; 10 nucleotides agree with TRBD1. The germline CDR1 and CDR2 sequences are SGHRS and YFSETQ. V was clipped by 4 bases and J by 6 bases; unmatched bases: 6. The CDR3 sequence is 15 residues long. The CDR3 loop reads CASSKDRGVPGELFF. The CDR3 DNA reads as TGCGCCAGCAGCAAGGACAGGGGGGTGCCCGGGGAGCTGTTTTTT.

This chain links TRBV4-2 with TRBJ2-2; TRBD2 matches at 7 bases. V dropped 1 base and J dropped 5; count of bases not matched to a gene: 10. The CDR3 has 17 residues. Germline V gene sequence: CDR1 LGHNA, CDR2 YNFKEQ. The CDR3 DNA reads TGTGCCAGCAGCCAAGTTGGCCCTTTCGGGGGGACCGGGGAGCTGTTTTTT. It specifies CASSQVGPFGGTGELFF.

The CDR3 DNA reads TGTGCCAGCAGCTGGGAGGGCTACGAGCAGTACTTC. Residues: CASSWEGYEQYF. The chain is built from TRBV7-2 and TRBJ2-7, with 7 positions matching TRBD2. The CDR3 covers 12 residues. Trimming at V came to 4 bases and at J to 3 bases, leaving 0 bases not matched to a gene. Germline values: CDR1 SGHTA, CDR2 FQGNSA.

V gene TRBV9 combines with J gene TRBJ2-1; a possible D gene is TRBD2 (5 bases). Germline loops: CDR1 SGDLS, CDR2 YYNGEE. V shed 3 bases and J shed 0 bases, with 10 bases lying between them. CDR3 length equals 15 residues. CDR3 sequence reads: CASSAVGSSYNEQFF. The CDR3 bases are TGTGCCAGCAGCGCTGTGGGGAGCTCCTACAATGAGCAGTTCTTC.

The chain employs TRBV7-9 and TRBJ1-1; TRBD1 matches 7 bases. The V and J ends lost 5 bases and 1 base, in that order; junction bases with no gene match: 10. The CDR3 contains 16 residues. Germline V gives CDR1 SEHNR, CDR2 FQNEAQ (reference sequence). The CDR3 DNA follows: TGTGCCAGCAGCGAGACAGGGTCAGCTTGGAACACTGAAGCTTTCTTT. Translation gives CASSETGSAWNTEAFF.

The chain recombines TRBV9 with TRBJ2-3; TRBD2 matches at 9 bases. The CDR3 is 16 amino acids. Germline CDR1 and CDR2: SGDLS and YYNGEE. V lost 0 bases and J lost 1; bases outside the gene matches: 3. In DNA, the CDR3 is TGTGCCAGCAGCGTAGGTTTAGCGGGGGGCACAGATACGCAGTATTTT. Its translation: CASSVGLAGGTDTQYF.

This clone was found a few times. The gene calls are TRBV6-5 and TRBJ1-5, with 10 nucleotides matching TRBD1. The CDR3 covers 14 residues. The junction had 4 bases not matched to a gene; V was cut back by 0 bases and J by 11 bases. Germline V gene lookup returns CDR1 MNHEY and CDR2 SVGAGI. CDR3 coding DNA: TGTGCCAGCAGTTACTCAGGGGGACAGGGGACCCAGCATTTT. Residues: CASSYSGGQGTQHF.

This clone was seen just once. The genes are TRBV11-1 and TRBJ1-1; D call uncertain. With 2 bases removed from V and 2 bases from J, the gap between germline ends came to 12 bases. CDR1 SGHAT and CDR2 FQDESV come from the germline V gene (reference sequence). The CDR3 loop spans 15 amino acids. CDR3 residues: CASSLSLIGNTEAFF. The CDR3 DNA sequence: TGTGCCAGCAGCTTATCACTAATTGGAAACACTGAAGCTTTCTTT. The full variable domain, its missing parts supplied by reference TRBV11-1 and TRBJ1-1, is EAEVAQSPRYKITEKSQAVAFWCDPISGHATLYWYRQILGQGPELLVQFQDESVVDDSQLPKDRFSAERLKGVDSTLKIQPAELGDSAMYLCASSLSLIGNTEAFFGQGTRLTVV.